What follows are 18 T cell receptor beta chains derived from one specimen sequenced in a study of preoperative IRX-2 immunotherapy in early breast cancer. The assay was immunoSEQ multiplex PCR, and TCRdb's table has in-frame clones only and misses some. The sample consists of under 20,000 clones, around four fifths of them appearing once. The treatment was: preoperative locoregional IRX-2 cytokine immunotherapy. Material: lymph node tissue, obtained after IRX-2 immunotherapy. The source of these receptors is a human donor with breast cancer.

The V and J genes are TRBV19 and TRBJ1-5; D is unclear. V dropped 6 bases and J dropped 0 bases, with 21 bases sitting between them. From germline, CDR1 is LNHDA and CDR2 SQIVND (reference sequence). This CDR3 region has 18 residues. The CDR3 spells CASSPRVGRLNSNQPQHF. CDR3 DNA: TGTGCCAGTAGCCCTCGGGTTGGCCGACTCAATAGCAATCAGCCCCAGCATTTT.

This clone was observed once. V and J are TRBV5-1 and TRBJ2-1, with TRBD2 as a possible D gene (6 bases). V was shortened by 1 base and J by 1 base, with 9 bases between the two germline ends. The CDR3 is 15 residues long. Germline CDR1 is SGHRS and CDR2 is YFSETQ. This chain's CDR3 is CASSLSGESYNEQFF. The CDR3 DNA sequence: TGCGCCAGCAGCTTGTCGGGGGAGTCCTACAATGAGCAGTTCTTC. Full variable domain (outside the CDR3, taken from reference TRBV5-1 and TRBJ2-1): KAGVTQTPRYLIKTRGQQVTLSCSPISGHRSVSWYQQTPGQGLQFLFEYFSETQRNKGNFPGRFSGRQFSNSRSEMNVSTLELGDSALYLCASSLSGESYNEQFFGPGTRLTVL.

The chain recombines TRBV28 with TRBJ2-7; 7 bases fit TRBD2. Germline V lookup: CDR1 MDHEN, CDR2 SYDVKM. This CDR3 has 14 amino acids. V was pared by 7 bases and J by 3 bases, with 9 bases of the junction left unmatched. The chain's CDR3 is CASTGEGRIYEQYF. CDR3 bases: TGTGCCAGCACCGGGGAGGGCCGTATCTACGAGCAGTACTTC.

The V gene is TRBV28, the J gene TRBJ2-7; possible D gene TRBD1, 6 bases. Trimming shortened V by 2 bases and J by 3 bases, and 8 bases separated the two germline ends. Germline V gene sequence: CDR1 MDHEN, CDR2 SYDVKM. CDR3 length: 13 amino acids. CDR3 in DNA: TGTGCCAGCAGTTTAGGACAGTACTACGAGCAGTACTTC. As protein: CASSLGQYYEQYF.

The chain employs TRBV28 and TRBJ1-2; TRBD1 is a possible D gene (5 bases). The germline V gene encodes CDR1 MDHEN and CDR2 SYDVKM. This CDR3 contains 14 residues. V was trimmed by 6 bases and J by 4 bases, leaving 15 bases between them. In DNA form, the CDR3 reads TGTGCCAGCAGCACCCCCGGACAAAGCTATGGCTACACCTTC. As protein: CASSTPGQSYGYTF.

This chain uses TRBV5-1 with TRBJ2-1; D is undetermined. The CDR3 contains 14 residues. V lost 0 bases to trimming and J lost 6 bases, with 10 bases between them. Germline V gives CDR1 SGHRS, CDR2 YFSETQ. CDR3 loop: CASSLAGPFNEQFF. The CDR3 nucleotides are TGCGCCAGCAGCTTGGCAGGCCCTTTCAATGAGCAGTTCTTC. Variable domain in full (rest from reference TRBV5-1 and TRBJ2-1): KAGVTQTPRYLIKTRGQQVTLSCSPISGHRSVSWYQQTPGQGLQFLFEYFSETQRNKGNFPGRFSGRQFSNSRSEMNVSTLELGDSALYLCASSLAGPFNEQFFGPGTRLTVL.

V is TRBV23-1 and J is TRBJ2-7, with a tentative D call TRBD1 (5 bases). TRBV23-1 qualifies as an ORF whose function is uncertain. This CDR3 contains 14 residues. Trimming left V 6 bases short and J 3 bases short, with 15 bases between. The CDR3 protein is CASSKPDIFYEQYF. Written as DNA, the CDR3 is TGCGCCAGCAGCAAACCGGACATTTTCTACGAGCAGTACTTC.

V usage is TRBV18 and J usage is TRBJ2-7; weak D call: TRBD2 (6 bases). The CDR3 length is 15 residues. CDR1 is KGHSH, CDR2 LQKENI, per germline. Trimming took off 2 bases at V and 0 bases at J, with 11 bases between the two ends. CDR3 bases: TGTGCCAGCTCACCAAGGCGGGGTAGCTCCTACGAGCAGTACTTC. Encoded protein: CASSPRRGSSYEQYF.

This clone was detected once. The chain uses TRBV19 and TRBJ1-5, with D possibly TRBD1 on 5 matching bases. The V and J ends lost 3 bases and 2 bases respectively, with 17 bases between them. The CDR3 totals 17 residues. CDR1 and CDR2 from the germline V gene are LNHDA and SQIVND (reference sequence). The CDR3 here is CASSIGQGRVGNQPQHF. The CDR3 coding sequence is TGTGCCAGTAGTATTGGGCAGGGAAGAGTAGGCAATCAGCCCCAGCATTTT.

As DNA, the CDR3 is TGTGCCACCAGCAGACCGCAGGGAGATAATGAAAAACTGTTTTTT. Encoded protein: CATSRPQGDNEKLFF. The chain carries TRBV15 and TRBJ1-4, with D tentatively TRBD1 (5 bases). The V end lost 2 bases, the J end lost 4 bases, and 11 bases lay between the germline ends. The CDR3 runs 15 residues. Germline V gives CDR1 LNHNV, CDR2 YYDKDF (reference sequence).

The CDR3 here is CASSTLPGQATDYGYTF. The CDR3 bases are TGTGCCAGTAGTACGCTACCGGGACAGGCAACCGACTATGGCTACACCTTC. This sequence joins TRBV19 and TRBJ1-2; 8 bases are shared with TRBD1. J lost 3 bases, V lost 4 bases, and 13 bases had no gene match. This CDR3 comprises 17 residues. Germline V gene lookup returns CDR1 LNHDA and CDR2 SQIVND (reference sequence).

This clone was detected a few times. The J gene is TRBJ2-4, the V gene TRBV29-1, with a weak D call TRBD1 (5 bases). This CDR3 has 13 amino acids. CDR1 SQVTM and CDR2 ANQGSEA come from the germline V gene. With 2 bases removed from V and 1 base from J, the gap between germline ends came to 6 bases. CDR3: CSVESGAKNIQYF. In nucleotides, the CDR3 is TGCAGCGTTGAATCAGGGGCCAAAAACATTCAGTACTTC.

The rearrangement links TRBV19 to TRBJ2-4, with D perhaps assigned TRBD1 or TRBD2 (5 bases each). The ends were cut back, 3 bases at V and 8 bases at J, with 14 bases in the middle. This CDR3 contains 14 residues. Per the germline V gene, CDR1 is LNHDA and CDR2 is SQIVND (reference sequence). The CDR3: CASSIPGPRDIQYF. In DNA, the CDR3 is TGTGCCAGTAGTATCCCGGGGCCTCGGGACATTCAGTACTTC.

The chain carries TRBV6-8 and TRBJ1-2; 8 positions agree with TRBD1. The CDR3 length is 13 residues. Germline V gene sequence: CDR1 MNHGY, CDR2 SAAAGT. The ends lost 7 bases at V and 4 bases at J; junction bases unmatched: 5. CDR3 amino acids: CASTRTGIYGYTF. For the CDR3, the DNA is TGTGCCAGCACCCGGACAGGGATCTATGGCTACACCTTC.

The chain couples TRBV5-1 to TRBJ2-5; D not certain. The CDR3 length is 14 residues. The V end lost 0 bases, the J end lost 0 bases, and 6 bases lay between the germline ends. Per the germline V gene, CDR1 is SGHRS and CDR2 is YFSETQ. In nucleotides, the CDR3 is TGCGCCAGCAGCTTGGACGGCTACCAAGAGACCCAGTACTTC. It codes for CASSLDGYQETQYF.

This clone was detected only a few times. The chain joins TRBV19 to TRBJ2-3; D might be TRBD1 (6 bases). CDR1 and CDR2 from the germline V gene are LNHDA and SQIVND (reference sequence). Trimming pared 2 bases from V and 2 bases from J, leaving 14 bases between. CDR3 length: 16 residues. The CDR3 region is CASSIYDTGYTDTQYF. The DNA for the CDR3 is TGTGCCAGTAGTATATACGACACAGGGTACACAGATACGCAGTATTTT.

The chain couples TRBV5-1 to TRBJ1-1; D not certain. Germline lookup yields CDR1 SGHRS and CDR2 YFSETQ. This CDR3 contains 14 residues. V was pared by 2 bases and J by 1 base, with 9 bases between. CDR3: CASSFRTANTEAFF. DNA for the CDR3: TGCGCCAGCAGCTTCAGGACGGCGAACACTGAAGCTTTCTTT.

The rearrangement links TRBV14 to TRBJ1-1, with unresolved D. Germline lookup yields CDR1 SGHDN and CDR2 FVKESK. Between the trimmed V and J ends, which lost 0 bases and 6 bases, there was a span of 8 bases. The CDR3 runs 13 residues. The CDR3 nucleotides read TGTGCCAGCAGCCAAGATTGGGGTCCTGAAGCTTTCTTT. It codes for CASSQDWGPEAFF.